This paragraph covers one TCR beta chain sequence. Its antigen is not known. The entry originates in a study of cytomegalovirus exposure and HLA in healthy donors. Whole-study findings and limits: Testing in vitro showed three CMV-associated chains specific for CMV antigens. That first-cohort TCR clusters tended to co-occur in the 90 to 150 validation repertoires was found in a later analysis.

The method was immunoSEQ multiplex PCR; TCRdb's version includes in-frame clones alone and lacks a portion of them. This sample has approximately 59,000 clones, with 90% to 95% found just once. The trim removed 7 bases at V and 0 bases at J, leaving 7 bases unmatched. CDR1 SNHLY and CDR2 FYNNEI come from the germline V gene. The CDR3 consists of 16 residues. The donors were part of the validation cohort of 120 subjects. That cohort was separate from the first cohort, which comprised some 670 subjects. Sequencing was carried out using PBMCs. The chain recombines TRBV2 with TRBJ1-3; 9 bases agree with TRBD1. The TCR was taken from a woman aged 18-29 years in good health and CMV-seropositive. CDR3 amino acids: CASTGTGLYSGNTIYF. The CDR3 DNA is TGTGCCAGCACCGGGACAGGGCTTTACTCTGGAAACACCATATATTTT.